This T cell receptor beta chain is drawn from a study of Graves' ophthalmopathy and Graves' hyperthyroidism. Ophthalmopathy in the donors was of moderate-to-severe activity, with CAS ≥3, NOSPECS ≥4 and duration under 3 months. In this cohort, patients with other autoimmune diseases, uncontrolled infections, pregnancy or lactation were excluded. Study findings and constraints: Most thyroid-expanded clonotypes exceeding 0.001 frequency were also found in blood.

Amplified TCR beta CDR3 regions were obtained using RNA transcripts as template. The authors performed first-round RT-PCR with HTBI primers and then a second-round multiplex PCR. From the multiplex PCR reads, TCRdb called clonotypes with MiXCR, one entry per CDR3 protein. This sample has around 600,000 distinct CDR3 sequences, with about 41% found just once. As to this clonotype: Its target is unknown.

The V end was cut by 5 bases, the J end by 2 bases, with 20 bases between. This CDR3 spans 17 amino acids. Germline CDR1 SGHTA, CDR2 FQGTGA. The sequence was collected from an adult man with Graves' ophthalmopathy. The sequenced sample consisted of peripheral blood. This chain uses TRBV7-3 with TRBJ2-3; perhaps TRBD2 as D (6 bases). CDR3 in amino acids: CASSQGPGGYLTDTQYF. CDR3 DNA sequence: TGTGCCAGCAGCCAAGGCCCCGGGGGTTACCTCACAGATACGCAGTATTTT.